Listed below are T cell receptor beta chains from one sample, sequenced in a study of blood T cell repertoires in COVID-19. TCRdb keeps only in-frame clones here, not all; method: immunoSEQ multiplex PCR. The data contain around 200,000 clones, under 90% of them seen just once; the ten biggest clones take up around 7%. The specimen was peripheral blood. These receptors were collected from a man in his forties with acute or convalescent COVID-19. Each CDR3 is given without its conserved first and last residue. Clone size is not always given. Where it is, it says once, few, many or a class for expanded clones.

v_gene	j_gene	abundance	CDR3aa
TRBV19	TRBJ2-7	-	ASSAGPSYEQY
TRBV28	TRBJ2-5	-	ASSLAAGGKTQY
TRBV12-3/TRBV12-4	TRBJ1-2	-	ASSPTGDYGYT
TRBV4-1	TRBJ2-2	-	ASGLQGFGELF
TRBV11-2	TRBJ2-7	-	ASSGTAVYEQY
TRBV5-4	TRBJ2-7	few	ASSWTGGYEQY
TRBV11-2	TRBJ1-1	-	ASSFYAMNTEAF
TRBV6-5	TRBJ1-1	-	ASSSRGGTEAF
TRBV9	TRBJ1-2	-	ASSMTGVYGYT
TRBV7-2	TRBJ1-6	-	ASSLGLASPLH
TRBV29-1	TRBJ1-2	once	SALPGGRSYGYT
TRBV7-2	TRBJ2-7	-	ASSLNPGRYEQY
TRBV27	TRBJ2-2	-	ASSLSRRGAYTGELF
TRBV10-3	TRBJ1-4	-	AISGDGGPLF
TRBV5-6	TRBJ1-2	once	ASSFEQGTNYGYT
TRBV18	TRBJ2-7	-	ASSLGPGGAYEQY
TRBV6-6	TRBJ2-7	-	ASSYFTGYEQY
TRBV18	TRBJ1-4	-	ASSPGAAAYNEKLF
TRBV6-4	TRBJ2-3	once	ASSDSGFGADTQY
TRBV3-1/TRBV3-2	TRBJ2-1	-	ASSHAGPSYNEQF
TRBV9	TRBJ1-6	-	ASRTGDNSPLH
TRBV2	TRBJ2-7	-	ASSGQSSPEQY
TRBV9	TRBJ2-4	-	ASSVVASGGKNIQY
TRBV4-3	TRBJ2-3	-	ASSQDRGRNTQY
TRBV5-1	TRBJ2-2	-	ASSLGHTTGELF
TRBV6-6	TRBJ2-5	-	ASSYARAGDQETQY
TRBV4-3	TRBJ2-7	-	ASSQERLAGYEQY
TRBV6-5	TRBJ2-3	-	ASSFGGGTDTQY
TRBV14	TRBJ2-2	-	ASSHFDGLGGTGELF
TRBV29-1	TRBJ1-2	-	SVAHRGGTPFGGYGYT
TRBV7-9	TRBJ2-7	-	ASSLAGAGSPYEQY
TRBV4-1	TRBJ2-2	-	ASSQAGQGTPYYTGELF
TRBV19	TRBJ2-7	-	ATESGFEQY
TRBV5-6	TRBJ1-6	-	ASSLLPNSDRATDSPLH
TRBV19	TRBJ1-4	-	ASRQFATNEKLF
TRBV6-6	TRBJ2-7	once	ASSSFRDSYEQY
TRBV24-1	TRBJ2-7	-	ATSEYKSGTGPYGSYEQY